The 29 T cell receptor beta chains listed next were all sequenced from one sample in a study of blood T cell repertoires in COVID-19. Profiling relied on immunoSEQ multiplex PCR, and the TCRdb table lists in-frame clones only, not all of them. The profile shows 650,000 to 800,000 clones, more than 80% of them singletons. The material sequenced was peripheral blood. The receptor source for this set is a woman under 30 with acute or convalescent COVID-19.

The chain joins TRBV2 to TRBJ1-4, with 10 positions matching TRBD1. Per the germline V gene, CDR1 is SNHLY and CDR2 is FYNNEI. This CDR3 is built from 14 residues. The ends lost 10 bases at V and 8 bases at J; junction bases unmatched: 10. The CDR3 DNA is TGTGCCACCAGAGGTGGGACAGGGGTCGAAAAACTGTTTTTT. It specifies CATRGGTGVEKLFF.

CDR3 protein: CASSRDRGDGYTF. In DNA, the CDR3 is TGTGCCAGCTCTCGGGACAGGGGGGATGGCTACACCTTC. The chain carries TRBV18 and TRBJ1-2, with TRBD1 matching over 11 bases. CDR1 is KGHSH, CDR2 LQKENI, per germline. Trimming at V came to 6 bases and at J to 6 bases, leaving 3 bases not matched to a gene. CDR3 length equals 13 residues.

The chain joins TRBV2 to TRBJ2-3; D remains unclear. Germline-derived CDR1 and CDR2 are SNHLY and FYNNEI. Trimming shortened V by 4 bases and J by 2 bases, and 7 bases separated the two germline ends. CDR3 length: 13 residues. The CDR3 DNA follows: TGTGCCAGCAGTGCGGCGGCCACAGATACGCAGTATTTT. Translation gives CASSAAATDTQYF.

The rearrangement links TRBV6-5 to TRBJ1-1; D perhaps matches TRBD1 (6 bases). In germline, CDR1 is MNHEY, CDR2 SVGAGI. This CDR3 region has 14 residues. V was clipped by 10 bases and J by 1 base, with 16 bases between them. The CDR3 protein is CAIHPGHGNTEAFF. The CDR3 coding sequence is TGTGCCATCCATCCGGGACACGGGAACACTGAAGCTTTCTTT.

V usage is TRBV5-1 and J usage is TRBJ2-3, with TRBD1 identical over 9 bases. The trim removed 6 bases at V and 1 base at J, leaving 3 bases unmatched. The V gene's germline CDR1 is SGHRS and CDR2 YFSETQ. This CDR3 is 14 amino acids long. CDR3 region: CASTRTGGTDTQYF. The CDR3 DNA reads TGCGCCAGCACCAGGACAGGGGGCACAGATACGCAGTATTTT.

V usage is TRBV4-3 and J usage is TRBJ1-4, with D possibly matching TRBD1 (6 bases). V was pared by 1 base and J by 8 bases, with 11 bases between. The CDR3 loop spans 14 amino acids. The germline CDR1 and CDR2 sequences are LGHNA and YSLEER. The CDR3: CASSQAIGGEKLFF. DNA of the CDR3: TGCGCCAGCAGCCAAGCTATAGGGGGAGAAAAACTGTTTTTT.

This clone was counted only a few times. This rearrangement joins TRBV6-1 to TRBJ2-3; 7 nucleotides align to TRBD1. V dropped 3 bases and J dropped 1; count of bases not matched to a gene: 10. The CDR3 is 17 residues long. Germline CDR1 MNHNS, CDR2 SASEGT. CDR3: CASSDHQGGGGTDTQYF. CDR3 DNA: TGTGCCAGCAGTGACCATCAAGGGGGCGGTGGCACAGATACGCAGTATTTT.

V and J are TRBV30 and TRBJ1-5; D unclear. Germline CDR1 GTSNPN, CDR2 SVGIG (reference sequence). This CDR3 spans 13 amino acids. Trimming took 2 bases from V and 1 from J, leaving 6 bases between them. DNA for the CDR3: TGTGCCTGGAGTCTTGGCAGCAATCAGCCCCAGCATTTT. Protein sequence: CAWSLGSNQPQHF.

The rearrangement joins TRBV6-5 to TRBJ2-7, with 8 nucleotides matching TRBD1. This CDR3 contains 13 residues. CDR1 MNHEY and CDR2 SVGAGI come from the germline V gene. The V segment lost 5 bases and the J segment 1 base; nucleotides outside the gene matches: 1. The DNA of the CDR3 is TGTGCCAGCAGTAGACAGGGGTCCTACGAGCAGTACTTC. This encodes CASSRQGSYEQYF.

CDR3 amino acids: CASSDPAGGQYEQFF. CDR3 nucleotides: TGTGCCAGCAGTGACCCGGCAGGGGGCCAGTATGAGCAGTTCTTC. This sequence joins TRBV6-4 and TRBJ2-1, with 8 bases fitting TRBD1. This CDR3 is built from 15 residues. Unmatched junction bases numbered 8, after V lost 2 bases and J lost 8 bases. CDR1 and CDR2 from the germline V gene are MRHNA and SNTAGT.

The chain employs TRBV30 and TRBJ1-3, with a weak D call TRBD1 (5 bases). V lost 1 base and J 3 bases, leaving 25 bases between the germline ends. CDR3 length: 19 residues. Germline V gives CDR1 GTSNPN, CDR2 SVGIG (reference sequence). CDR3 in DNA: TGTGCCTGGAGTGCCCGGGCTAGGCTTACAGGAAACCTTGGAAACACCATATATTTT. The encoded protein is CAWSARARLTGNLGNTIYF.

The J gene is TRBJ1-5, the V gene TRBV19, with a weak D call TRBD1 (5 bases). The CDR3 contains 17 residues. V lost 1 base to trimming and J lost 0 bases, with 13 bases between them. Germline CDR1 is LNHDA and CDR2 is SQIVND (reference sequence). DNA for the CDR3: TGTGCCAGTAGTATAGTCAGGGTCGAGGATAGCAATCAGCCCCAGCATTTT. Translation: CASSIVRVEDSNQPQHF. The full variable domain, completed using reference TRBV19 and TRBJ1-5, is DGGITQSPKYLFRKEGQNVTLSCEQNLNHDAMYWYRQDPGQGLRLIYYSQIVNDFQKGDIAEGYSVSREKKESFPLTVTSAQKNPTAFYLCASSIVRVEDSNQPQHFGDGTRLSIL.

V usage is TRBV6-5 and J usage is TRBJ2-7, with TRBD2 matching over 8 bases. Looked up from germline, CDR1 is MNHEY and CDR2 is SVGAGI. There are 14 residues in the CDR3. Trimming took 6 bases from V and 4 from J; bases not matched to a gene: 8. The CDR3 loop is CASRIGTRPYEQYF. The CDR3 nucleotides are TGTGCCAGCAGAATCGGGACTAGACCGTACGAGCAGTACTTC.

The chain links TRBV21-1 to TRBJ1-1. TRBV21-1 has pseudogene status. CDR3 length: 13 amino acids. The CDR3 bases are TGTGCCAGCAGCGCGCGGGGGGGCTCTGAAGCTTTCTTT. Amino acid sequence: CASSARGGSEAFF.

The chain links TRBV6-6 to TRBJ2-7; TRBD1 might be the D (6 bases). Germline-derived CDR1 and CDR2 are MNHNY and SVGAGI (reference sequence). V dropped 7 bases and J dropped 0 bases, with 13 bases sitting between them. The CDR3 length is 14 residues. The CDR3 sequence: CASTLTGFSYEQYF. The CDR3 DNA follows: TGTGCCAGCACACTAACAGGGTTCTCCTACGAGCAGTACTTC.

The CDR3 DNA sequence: TGTGCCAGCAGCTTGAGACAGAAGGCTTGGAACACCGGGGAGCTGTTTTTT. Its protein is CASSLRQKAWNTGELFF. This chain joins TRBV5-6 and TRBJ2-2; the D gene is possibly TRBD1 (5 bases). The CDR3 is 17 residues long. Germline CDR1 and CDR2: SGHDT and YYEEEE. Trimming left V 1 base short and J 1 base short, with 14 bases between.

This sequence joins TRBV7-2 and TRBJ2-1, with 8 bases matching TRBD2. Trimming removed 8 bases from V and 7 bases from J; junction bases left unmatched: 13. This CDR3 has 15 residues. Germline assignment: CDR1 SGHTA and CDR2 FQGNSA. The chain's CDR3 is CASGLGGGSGNEQFF. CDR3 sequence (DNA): TGTGCCAGCGGGCTAGGCGGGGGGTCAGGGAATGAGCAGTTCTTC.

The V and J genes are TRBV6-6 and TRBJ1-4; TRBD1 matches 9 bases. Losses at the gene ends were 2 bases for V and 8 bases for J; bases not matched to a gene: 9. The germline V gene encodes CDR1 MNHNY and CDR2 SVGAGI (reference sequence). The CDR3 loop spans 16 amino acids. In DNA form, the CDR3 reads TGTGCCAGCAGTTACCAGGACAGGGGAGCTGGGGAAAAACTGTTTTTT. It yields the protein CASSYQDRGAGEKLFF.

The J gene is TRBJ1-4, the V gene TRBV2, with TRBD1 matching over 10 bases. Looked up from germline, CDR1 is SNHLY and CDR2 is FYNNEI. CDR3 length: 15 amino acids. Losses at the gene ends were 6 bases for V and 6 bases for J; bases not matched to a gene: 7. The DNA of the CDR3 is TGTGCCAGCAGAGCTAGGACAGGGGGTGATGAAAAACTGTTTTTT. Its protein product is CASRARTGGDEKLFF.

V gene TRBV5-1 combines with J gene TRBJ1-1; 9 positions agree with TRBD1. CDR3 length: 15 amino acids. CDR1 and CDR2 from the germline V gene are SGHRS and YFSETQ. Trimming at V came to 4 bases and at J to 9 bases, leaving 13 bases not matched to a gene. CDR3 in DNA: TGCGCCAGCAGCCCAGGACAGGGGATGTTGGAGAAAGCTTTCTTT. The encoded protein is CASSPGQGMLEKAFF.

CDR3 nucleotides: TGTGCCAGCAGCCGGTTACAGGGGTACGGCTACACCTTC. Amino acids: CASSRLQGYGYTF. V is TRBV3-1 (or the pseudogene TRBV3-2) and J is TRBJ1-2, with TRBD1 matching 7 bases. The CDR3 totals 13 residues. The ends lost 4 bases at V and 8 bases at J; junction bases unmatched: 7. Per germline, CDR1 LGHDT and CDR2 YNNKEL (reference sequence).

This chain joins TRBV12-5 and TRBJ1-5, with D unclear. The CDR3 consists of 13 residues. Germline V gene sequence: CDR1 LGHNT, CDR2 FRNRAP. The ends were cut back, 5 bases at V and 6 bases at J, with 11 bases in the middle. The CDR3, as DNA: TGTGCTAGTGGTAGCCCTGCGGGTCAGCCCCAGCATTTT. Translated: CASGSPAGQPQHF.

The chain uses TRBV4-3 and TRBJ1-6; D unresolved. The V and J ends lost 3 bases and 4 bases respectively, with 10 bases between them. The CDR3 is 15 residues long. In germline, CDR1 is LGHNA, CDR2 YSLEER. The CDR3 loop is CASSQNRGYNSPLHF. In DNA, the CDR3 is TGCGCCAGCAGCCAGAACCGCGGGTATAATTCACCCCTCCACTTT.

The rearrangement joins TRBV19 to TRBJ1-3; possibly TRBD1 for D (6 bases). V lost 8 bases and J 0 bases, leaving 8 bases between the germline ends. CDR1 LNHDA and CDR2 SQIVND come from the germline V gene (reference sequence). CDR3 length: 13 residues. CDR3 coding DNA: TGTGCCAGTCAACAGGGCTCTGGAAACACCATATATTTT. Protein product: CASQQGSGNTIYF.

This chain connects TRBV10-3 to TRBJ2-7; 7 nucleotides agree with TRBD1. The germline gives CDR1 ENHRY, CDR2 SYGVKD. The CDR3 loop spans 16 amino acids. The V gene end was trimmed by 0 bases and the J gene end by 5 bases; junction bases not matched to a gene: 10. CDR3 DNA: TGTGCCATCAGTGAGTCAAAGAGGGGGCCAGGGAACGAGCAGTACTTC. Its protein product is CAISESKRGPGNEQYF.

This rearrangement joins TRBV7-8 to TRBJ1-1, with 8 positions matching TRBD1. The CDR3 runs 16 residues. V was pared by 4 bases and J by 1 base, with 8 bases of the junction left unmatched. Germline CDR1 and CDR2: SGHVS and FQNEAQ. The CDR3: CASSSWTGRRNTEAFF. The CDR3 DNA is TGTGCCAGCAGCTCTTGGACAGGGAGAAGGAACACTGAAGCTTTCTTT.

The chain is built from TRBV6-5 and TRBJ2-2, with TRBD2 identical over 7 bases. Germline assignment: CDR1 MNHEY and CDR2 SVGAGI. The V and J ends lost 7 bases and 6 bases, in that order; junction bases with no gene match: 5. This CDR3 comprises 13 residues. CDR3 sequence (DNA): TGTGCCAGCATCTCTCGGGGGGCCGGGGAGCTGTTTTTT. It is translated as CASISRGAGELFF.

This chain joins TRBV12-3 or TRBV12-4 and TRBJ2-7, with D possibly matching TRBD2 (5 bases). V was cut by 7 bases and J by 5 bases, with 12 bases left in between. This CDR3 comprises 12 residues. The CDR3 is CASTNPGNEQYF. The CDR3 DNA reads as TGTGCCAGCACCAACCCGGGGAACGAGCAGTACTTC.

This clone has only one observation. CDR3 protein: CASSPRETGTAYGYTF. DNA for the CDR3: TGTGCCAGCAGCCCCCGAGAAACCGGGACTGCTTATGGCTACACCTTC. The rearrangement uses TRBV5-4 and TRBJ1-2; a possible D gene is TRBD1 (5 bases). The germline gives CDR1 SGHNT, CDR2 YYREEE (reference sequence). The CDR3 extends over 16 amino acids. Trimming took off 4 bases at V and 5 bases at J, with 21 bases between the two ends.